This T cell receptor (beta chain) stems from a study of spatial heterogeneity in lung cancer. TCRdb analysed the 5' RACE reads with MiXCR anew, one entry per CDR3 protein. The table records 42,000 or so distinct CDR3 sequences, 10% of them present only once. Time point here: blood at routine non-recurrence follow-up after resection. Regarding this clonotype: What it binds is not known.

Whole-study findings and limits: Expanded tumor TCRs that were ubiquitous appeared in blood more at resection than follow-up.

This CDR3 is 17 amino acids long. The TCR was taken from a female donor with early-stage non-small cell lung cancer. The sample was PBMCs, taken at follow-up. J is TRBJ1-5 and V is TRBV21-1; the D call TRBD1 from the table was never checked on the DNA. TRBV21-1 represents a pseudogene. CDR3: CASSNLQGTASRQPQHF. The DNA of the CDR3 is TGTGCCAGCAGCAACCTTCAGGGGACAGCTTCCCGTCAGCCCCAGCATTTT.